Sequencing of this T cell receptor beta chain was carried out in a study of T-cell memory formation after mild COVID-19. About the study: Clustering of TCRs was largely donor specific. Study-wide results and caveats: Some responding clones appeared in pre-infection memory, suggesting cross-reactive memory joined. For contracting clones, CD4+ ones sat mainly in CM and EM, CD8+ in EMRA.

With V trimmed by 5 bases and J by 8 bases, 27 bases remained unmatched. Per the germline V gene, CDR1 is KGHDR and CDR2 is SFDVKD. This CDR3 spans 22 amino acids. Concerning this clonotype: Its antigen is not identified.

TCRdb reprocessed the 5' RACE reads with MiXCR, giving one entry per CDR3 protein. This table has roughly 250,000 distinct CDR3 sequences, 15% to 20% appearing once. V and J are TRBV24-1 and TRBJ2-1; TRBD2 matches 12 bases. The TCR sequence derives from a man aged 18 to 35 who had mild COVID-19 (a few samples of this study predate the infection). Cell type and time point are not known. Sequencing was performed on PBMCs or a T cell subset sorted from them (not recorded which). CDR3 loop: CATSVPSGQAPTTSGGKDEQFF. CDR3 nucleotide sequence: TGTGCCACCAGTGTCCCATCCGGGCAGGCGCCTACTACTAGCGGGGGGAAGGATGAGCAGTTCTTC.